The 7 T cell receptor beta chains listed next were all sequenced from one sample in a study of blood T cell repertoires in COVID-19. Produced via immunoSEQ multiplex PCR; TCRdb's table is partial and in-frame only. This sample yields about 110,000 clones, of which approximately 84% are seen a single time; 14% belongs to the top ten. Material: peripheral blood. Receptors originate from a woman aged 60-75 years with acute or convalescent COVID-19.

The CDR3 nucleotides are TGTGCCAGTAGTATGTACACAGATACGCAGTATTTT. Protein sequence: CASSMYTDTQYF. The chain recombines TRBV19 with TRBJ2-3, with D unclear. Germline assignment: CDR1 LNHDA and CDR2 SQIVND (reference sequence). Deletions cut 3 bases from V and 2 bases from J, with 3 bases between. The CDR3 has 12 amino acids.

This clone was seen repeatedly, ten times or more. The V gene is TRBV19, the J gene TRBJ2-7; 8 bases line up with TRBD2. CDR3 length equals 15 residues. V shed 6 bases, J shed 3 bases, and the junction held 10 bases outside the gene matches. CDR1 is LNHDA, CDR2 SQIVND, per germline (reference sequence). CDR3 sequence (DNA): TGTGCCAGTAGGGCCGGGAGGGCTCAATACTACGAGCAGTACTTC. Translating it yields CASRAGRAQYYEQYF.

On this clone itself: This may arise from a read error, as a much more abundant clone is one base away. This sequence joins TRBV5-4 and TRBJ2-7; 9 bases align to TRBD1. Trimming at V came to 4 bases and at J to 4 bases, leaving 3 bases not matched to a gene. This CDR3 comprises 13 residues. CDR1 SGHNT and CDR2 YYREEE come from the germline V gene (reference sequence). The CDR3 sequence is CASSRDREYEQYF. The CDR3 DNA reads as TGTGCCAGCAGCCGGGACAGGGAATACGAGCAGTACTTC.

The chain has TRBV19 and TRBJ2-5, with 9 nucleotides matching TRBD2. Germline V gene data show CDR1 as LNHDA and CDR2 as SQIVND (reference sequence). The length of the CDR3 is 13 residues. V dropped 10 bases and J dropped 2; count of bases not matched to a gene: 5. The CDR3 sequence: CATRRGGQETQYF. The CDR3 region has the DNA TGTGCCACCCGGCGGGGGGGTCAAGAGACCCAGTACTTC.

Remarks on this clone: A junction boundary mismatches the germline segment, possibly from a read error. The V gene is TRBV7-7, the J gene TRBJ2-5; 9 bases are shared with TRBD2. Germline CDR1 is SSHAT and CDR2 is FNYEAQ (reference sequence). The CDR3 consists of 18 residues. CDR3 residues: CASSLVSAIAGDVKTQYF. The CDR3 nucleotides are TGTGCTAGCAGCTTAGTGTCGGCGATAGCGGGAGATGTAAAGACCCAGTACTTC.

The CDR3 nucleotides are TGTGCCAGTAGTACTAGCCGCGATTTCAATGAGCAGTTCTTC. Its translation is CASSTSRDFNEQFF. The chain recombines TRBV19 with TRBJ2-1, with a tentative D call TRBD2 (5 bases). V lost 4 bases and J lost 6, with 13 bases in between. CDR3 length: 14 residues. Germline V gene data show CDR1 as LNHDA and CDR2 as SQIVND (reference sequence).

The V gene is TRBV2, the J gene TRBJ1-1; possible D gene TRBD1, 6 bases. Germline CDR1 is SNHLY and CDR2 is FYNNEI. The CDR3 has 13 residues. With 6 bases removed from V and 5 bases from J, the gap between germline ends came to 13 bases. CDR3 nucleotide sequence: TGTGCCAGCAGCGTACAGGGTCCGACTGAAGCTTTCTTT. Its translation is CASSVQGPTEAFF.